This T cell receptor (beta chain) is from a study of T cells in Graves' hyperthyroidism and ophthalmopathy. What was amplified from RNA transcripts were TCR beta CDR3 regions. A first-round RT-PCR of the TCR CDR3 used the HTBI primer set. TCRdb used MiXCR to reprocess the multiplex PCR reads, holding one entry per CDR3 protein. This sample carries roughly 420,000 distinct CDR3 sequences, 15% to 17% of them seen once, and the ten largest clones take roughly 14%. This clonotype was recorded at least ten times. Clinical symptoms, serum thyroxine and TRAb, thyroid ultrasound and orbital computed tomography together formed the diagnostic basis. Germline values: CDR1 DFQATT, CDR2 SNEGSKA (reference sequence). V was clipped by 0 bases and J by 3 bases, with 14 bases between them. The length of the CDR3 is 16 residues.

The clonotype comes from a woman under 30 with Graves' hyperthyroidism. The chain has TRBV20-1 and TRBJ1-4, with D hard to call. Material: blood. CDR3: CSARDVRFNPNEKLFF. CDR3 nucleotide sequence: TGCAGTGCTAGAGATGTCAGATTTAACCCTAATGAAAAACTGTTTTTT.